This T cell receptor beta chain is from a study of cytomegalovirus exposure and HLA in healthy donors listed by TCRdb under 2017. The study in broad terms: In an earlier analysis of about 560 of the donors, 276 Gb of sequence data and just under 120 million unique TCR beta sequences from roughly 200 million T cells were reported. In the later analysis, no new phenotypic data were used to find candidate immune exposures; instead, reliance was placed on TCR beta sequences and their occurrence across donors. Along with the approximately 650-subject first cohort, a separate validation cohort of over a hundred different subjects was used. To predict cytomegalovirus infection status, the study combined high-throughput TCR immunosequencing, statistical association of individual TCRs with disease status, and machine learning. The study was designed to test whether signatures of past pathogen exposure could be identified by cataloging public T cell receptors. Because of strong linkage in the cohort, roughly 5 DR-DQ haplotypes were treated as single units for association and clustering. Every repertoire in the discovery cohort had been generated on one and the same sequencing platform. The number of donors typed differed by locus, with about 629-630 for A, B, C, DRB1 and DQB1, roughly 520 for DQA1, 600 to 610 for DPA1, and about 450 for DPB1. Donor age, sex, ethnicity and CMV serostatus were compiled together with the repertoire data. A later analysis re-examined previously published TCR beta repertoires from just over 650 donors and added high-resolution HLA genotyping to investigate patterns of TCR occurrence. Both class I and class II loci were covered by HLA typing, at four-digit resolution. Of the 300 to 500 genotyped donors, over 80% were placed in the genetic ancestry cluster associated with self-reported Caucasian donors. Genome-wide SNP genotypes for about 55% of the roughly 670 donors were used in a later genetic analysis, which treated that subset as a discovery cohort. Roughly 310 gigabases of sequencing data and approximately 84 million unique TCR sequences were included in an early release covering around 650 HLA-typed donors. On average, 235,054 unique TCR beta nucleotide sequences were sequenced per donor among 398 genotyped donors of the cohort, with roughly 18% of those sequences being non-productive. The study used immunosequencing to profile the T cell repertoires of 600 to 850 subjects and linked those repertoires to cytomegalovirus serostatus. To decide whether each TCR beta V gene segment behaved as functional or pseudogenic, an earlier analysis of approximately 600 of the donors relied on high-throughput TCR beta sequencing.

The cohort was made up of approximately 670 healthy bone marrow donors. At the time of sampling, all cohort members were nominally healthy, though unrecorded immune exposures were likely present. The donor was CMV seronegative and was included in the group of a few hundred seronegative cohort members. Each donor provided a peripheral blood sample, and peripheral blood mononuclear cells were used for TCR beta sequencing. Genomic DNA extraction from the blood cell samples was performed with the Qiagen DNeasy Blood Extraction Kit. Inclusive of the bounding cysteine and phenylalanine, the CDR3 is 14 residues long. Only the CDR3 portion is preserved as DNA: 42 bases, with reading frame beginning at the first base. After removal of 3 bases from V and 7 bases from J, the junction retains 5 bases not matched to a gene. For CDR1 and CDR2, the germline V gene lists LGHNT and FRNRAP. Libraries came from the immunoSEQ multiplex PCR assay. For the multiplex PCR, a mixture combining 60 forward primers for TCR Vbeta segments and 13 reverse primers for TCR Jbeta segments was used. A multiplex PCR assay on genomic DNA amplified the CDR3 region of rearranged TCR beta genes. The Illumina HiSeq System was used to sequence the amplified TCR beta libraries as 87-base-pair reads. The authors' analysis ran thus. A later analysis tallied 75 million to 95 million unique TCR beta chains across the 660 or so repertoires, and some 10 million of those chains were shared by two or more donors. A nearest-neighbor algorithm error-corrected the raw reads and collapsed the reads into unique sequences, merging closely related sequences to remove PCR and sequencing errors. To assign V, D and J gene segments, CDR3 sequences were aligned to IMGT reference sequences. For a sequence to be retained, a match of at least six nucleotides was required to both a V gene segment and a J gene segment. Rearrangements were called productive when the CDR3 lacked stop codons and stayed in frame with V and J; all others were non-productive. CDR3 was defined by IMGT convention, running from the second conserved V-encoded cysteine to the conserved J-encoded phenylalanine. The earlier analysis of a few hundred of the donors excluded any sequence lacking an unambiguous match to a single V gene segment. An earlier analysis of about 590 of the donors classified V segments as functional when productive rearrangements were above 56.7% and as segregating when the standard deviation between donors was above 5%. A statistical classification framework was built for diagnosing cytomegalovirus status from the catalog of TCR beta chain sequences. In a later analysis, V and J genes were assigned by comparing TCR nucleotide sequences against IMGT/GENE-DB human TR gene sequences. A later analysis assigned CDR3 sequences and most-parsimonious VDJ recombination scenarios with the TCRdist pipeline. In a later analysis, every TCR beta chain was defined by the combination of its CDR3 amino acid sequence and its V-gene family, and reads without a unique V-gene family were dropped. In a later analysis, fewer than 600 highly shared, low-generation-probability nucleotide sequences were removed to address suspected cross-contamination and a sequencing artifact. In a later analysis, a clonal expansion index was calculated for each public chain from normalized within-repertoire ranks of inferred template counts. In a later analysis, generation probabilities were computed using a VDJ recombination model fitted to out-of-frame rearrangements, and the results were checked against IGoR. Hypergeometric tests were used in a later analysis to score TCR-TCR, TCR-HLA and TCR-CMV co-occurrence, with a repertoire-size bias correction applied to the TCR pairs. To estimate false discovery rates, a later analysis permuted the HLA or CMV assignments 20 times. In a later analysis, co-occurring TCRs were grouped using DBSCAN, with TCRdist sequence similarity added in when clustering inside HLA-allele-positive subsets. Co-occurrence clustering excluded repertoires with fewer than 30,000 or more than 120,000 public chains, plus five with anomalous nucleotide sharing. As stored in TCRdb, this immuneACCESS dataset retains in-frame rearrangements with V and J assigned. A fraction of the clones does not appear; measured against another copy, unresolved V genes explain less than half of the discrepancy, and the remainder lacks a known reason. V and J calls and clone size are those listed in that table; D and trimming were worked out from the DNA. This sample's table lists approximately 200,000 clones. Approximately 0.74% of the sample is held by the ten biggest clonotypes.

Comment on this clone: No antigen is known for it.

Points the paper makes about the study in general: The classifier was reported to diagnose cytomegalovirus status with high specificity and sensitivity in both the original cohort and the validation cohort. A later analysis found that most CMV-associated TCR beta chains appeared HLA-restricted, with HLA associations seemingly driven largely by CMV exposure. A total of some 180 TCR beta chains were listed by the study as associated with cytomegalovirus. The authors suggested that the approach could potentially be generalized to other disease states and immunological phenotypes. In this cohort, only TCR beta chains were sequenced, and detectable features were limited by the absence of alpha or paired-chain data. In an earlier analysis of about 540 of the donors, most TCR beta V segments were observed in productive rearrangements about 87% or about 30% of the time, broadly matching IMGT annotations. Compared with the 666-donor mean, donors in an Asian-associated ancestry cluster had fewer N-insertions in productive TCRs, according to a later genetic analysis. In a later analysis, 16,951 TCR beta sequences were associated with specific HLA alleles at a false discovery rate of 0.05. In vitro tests confirmed that three of the cytomegalovirus-associated TCR beta chains recognize cytomegalovirus antigens. A further reported finding was that TCR beta sequences accurately predicted the HLA-A and HLA-B alleles for most subjects in the first cohort. A group of highly shared sequence variants was considered likely to be a technical artifact of the sequencing pipeline. Several of the top co-occurrence clusters appeared to be linked to parvovirus B19, influenza, CMV and Epstein-Barr virus, according to a later analysis. The presence/absence analyses assumed that sequencing depth was roughly uniform across donors, and that assumption may not be true. Some IMGT-functional V segments, including TRBV6-2 and TRBV6-3, could not be told apart with the 87-base-pair reads, so those segments were excluded. The earlier analysis of nearly 600 of the donors excluded 15 to 20 rarely observed V segments, including chromosome 9 orphons, because counts were too low. An association between a missense DCLRE1C variant and V-gene and J-gene trimming of TCR beta chains was found in a later genetic analysis and replicated in an independent cohort. While some public TCRs were present in many individuals, most TCR sequences turned up only very rarely across donors. A later analysis found that TCR association rates varied across HLA loci, with DRB1 alleles showing the most associated TCRs and HLA-C alleles the fewest. In a later analysis, HLA-associated TCR beta chains were found to be more clonally expanded and to have lower generation probabilities than equally common non-associated chains. Strong co-occurrence of HLA alleles, especially DR and DQ, made assigning TCR associations to individual alleles difficult. Because HLA typing was unavailable for some donors at each locus, only the typed subset was used in association tests. For the cohort, immune exposure information was limited to CMV serostatus. Linkage disequilibrium might explain the correlated functional status among segregating V segments, but an unknown experimental factor could not be excluded.

The chain is made from TRBV12-5 and TRBJ2-1, with TRBD1 identical over 8 junction bases. The sequenced material came from PBMCs. The origin of this receptor is a boy aged 5-17 years in good health and CMV-seronegative. The DNA sequence is given as TGTGCTAGTGGTTTCGGGCAGGGGGCAAATGAGCAGTTCTTC. This yields the protein CASGFGQGANEQFF.